There are many counts of the clone carrying this TCR beta chain. The target antigen is unknown. The lymph nodes were axillary draining lymph nodes from breast cancer patients. TCRdb re-called the multiplex PCR reads with MiXCR, one entry per CDR3 protein. Found here are hundreds of thousands of distinct CDR3 sequences, 32% of them singletons; the top ten hold roughly 1.5%. This sample was included in a study of breast tumors, draining lymph nodes, adjacent tissues. Broader study findings: Tumors had less TCR diversity than lymph nodes, more than nontumor tissue. Tumor T cell lymph node origin was a supported hypothesis, not proven.

With 1 base removed from V and 5 bases from J, the gap between germline ends came to 11 bases. This CDR3 has 14 amino acids. The germline V gene has CDR1 SGHRS and CDR2 YFSETQ. The rearrangement uses TRBV5-1 and TRBJ2-3, with a weak D call TRBD2 (6 bases). The receptor's source is a female donor with breast cancer. Some clones in this sample may be carry-over from other donors' samples. Material for sequencing was axillary lymph node tissue. CDR3: CASSLLEGGDTQYF. The CDR3 region has the DNA TGCGCCAGCAGCTTGTTGGAGGGTGGAGATACGCAGTATTTT.